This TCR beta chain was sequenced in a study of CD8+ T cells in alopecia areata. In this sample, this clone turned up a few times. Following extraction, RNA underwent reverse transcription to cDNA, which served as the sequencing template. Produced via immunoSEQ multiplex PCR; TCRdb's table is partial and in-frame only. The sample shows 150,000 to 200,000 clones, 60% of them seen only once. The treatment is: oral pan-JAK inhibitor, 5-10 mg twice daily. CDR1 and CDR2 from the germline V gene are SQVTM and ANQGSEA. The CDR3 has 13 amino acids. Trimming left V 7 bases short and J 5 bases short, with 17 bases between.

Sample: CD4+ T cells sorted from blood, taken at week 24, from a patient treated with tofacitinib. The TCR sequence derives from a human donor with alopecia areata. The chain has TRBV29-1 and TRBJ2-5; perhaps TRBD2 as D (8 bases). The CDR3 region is CSAGGLVAETQYF. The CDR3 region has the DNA TGCAGCGCAGGGGGACTAGTCGCGGAGACCCAGTACTTC.